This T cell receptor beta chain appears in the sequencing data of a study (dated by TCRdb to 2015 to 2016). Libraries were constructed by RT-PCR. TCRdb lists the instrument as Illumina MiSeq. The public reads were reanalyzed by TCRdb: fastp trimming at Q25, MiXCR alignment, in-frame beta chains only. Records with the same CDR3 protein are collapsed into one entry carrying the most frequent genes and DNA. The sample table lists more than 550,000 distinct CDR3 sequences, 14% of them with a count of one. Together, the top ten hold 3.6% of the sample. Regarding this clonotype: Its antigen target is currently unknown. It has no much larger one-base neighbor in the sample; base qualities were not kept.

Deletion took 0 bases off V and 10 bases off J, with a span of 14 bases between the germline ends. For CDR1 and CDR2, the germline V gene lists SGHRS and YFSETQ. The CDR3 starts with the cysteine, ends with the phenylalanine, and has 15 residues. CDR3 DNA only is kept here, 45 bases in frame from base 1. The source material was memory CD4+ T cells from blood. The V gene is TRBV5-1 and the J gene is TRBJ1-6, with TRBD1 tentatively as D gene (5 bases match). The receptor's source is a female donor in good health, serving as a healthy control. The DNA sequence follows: TGCGCCAGCAGCTTGGAGGGGCCGAATACCTCACCCCTCCACTTT. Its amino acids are CASSLEGPNTSPLHF. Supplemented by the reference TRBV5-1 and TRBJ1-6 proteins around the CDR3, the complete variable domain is KAGVTQTPRYLIKTRGQQVTLSCSPISGHRSVSWYQQTPGQGLQFLFEYFSETQRNKGNFPGRFSGRQFSNSRSEMNVSTLELGDSALYLCASSLEGPNTSPLHFGNGTRLTVT.